What follows is one T cell receptor (beta chain) and its context. Its antigen is not known. Germline CDR1 is MDHEN and CDR2 is SYDVKM. V gave up 3 bases and J gave up 5 bases; unmatched junction bases: 7. The length of the CDR3 is 15 residues. The data originate from a study of T cell responses to AZD1222 COVID-19 vaccine. Study-wide points: Per reports, nearly half of all spike-specific TCRs target regions that are unmutated in variants. Spike-specific TCR breadth and depth rose after two AZD1222 doses. Only 6 or 7 AZD1222 recipients tested seropositive at baseline.

Libraries were prepared by immunoSEQ multiplex PCR; TCRdb keeps only in-frame clonotypes and omits some of them. In the table there are about 97,000 clones, about 86% of which are singletons. The clonotype originates from an adult in good health. The J gene is TRBJ2-7, the V gene TRBV28; 10 positions agree with TRBD1. This material consisted of peripheral blood, taken on day 0 of AZD1222 vaccination. CDR3 sequence reads: CASSFSDRGRDEQYF. The CDR3, as DNA: TGTGCCAGCAGTTTTAGCGACAGGGGGCGCGACGAGCAGTACTTC.